A selection of T cell receptor beta chains follows, all from one sample in a study of radiotherapy plus CTLA-4 blockade in lung cancer. Clones were read by immunoSEQ multiplex PCR, and TCRdb kept only the in-frame ones, dropping some. Of 23,000 or so clones in the sample, approximately 73% are singletons; the top ten hold 3.6%. This sample comprised peripheral blood, obtained from a patient treated with radiotherapy plus ipilimumab. The receptors shown here come from a human donor with non-small cell lung cancer who had stable disease on radiotherapy plus ipilimumab. Both conserved end residues are part of each CDR3. The order of the fields is CDR3 DNA, CDR3 protein, V gene, D gene, J gene, clone size. A D gene is named only where the DNA matches it firmly. Not all rows give a size; the values are once, few, many and, for expanded clones, a class.

TGTGCCAGCAGCTTAAGGCAGGGGAACACTGAAGCTTTCTTT CASSLRQGNTEAFF TRBV7-9 - TRBJ1-1 -
TGTGCCAGCAGCTCACGGACAGCTCTCCGTCGGGACTACACCTTC CASSSRTALRRDYTF TRBV7-9 - TRBJ1-2 -
TGTGCCAGCAGCCGAAATAGCGGGATACACTACGAGCAGTACTTC CASSRNSGIHYEQYF TRBV11-2 TRBD2 TRBJ2-7 -
TGTGCCAGCAGCCCTGGAGTGGGGGCAGGCTATGGCTACACCTTC CASSPGVGAGYGYTF TRBV6-1 - TRBJ1-2 -
TGTGCCAGCAGTTTATTTCAGGGTGCAGTTGGCTACACCTTC CASSLFQGAVGYTF TRBV27 - TRBJ1-2 -
TGTGCCAGTAAGGAGGGGGCTTTCTTT CASKEGAFF TRBV19 - TRBJ1-1 -
TGTGCCAGCATAATACTCGCGGGACTAGCGGGAGACTATGAGCAGTTCTTC CASIILAGLAGDYEQFF TRBV5-6 TRBD2 TRBJ2-1 -
TGTGCCAGCAGCCCTACGGGGAACACCGGGGAGCTGTTTTTT CASSPTGNTGELFF TRBV9 - TRBJ2-2 -
TGTGCCAGCAGTCGCAGCGGGGTTATAGGAGAGACCCAGTACTTC CASSRSGVIGETQYF TRBV11-3 TRBD2 TRBJ2-5 -
TGTGCCAGCGCGCCGCGGCCTAGCGGGAGCTACGAGCAGTACTTC CASAPRPSGSYEQYF TRBV11-3 TRBD2 TRBJ2-7 -
TGTGCCAGCAGCCCCCGACTGGATAATTCACCCCTCCACTTT CASSPRLDNSPLHF TRBV7-6 - TRBJ1-6 -
TGTGCCAGCAGCACTTACAGGGATACCGGGGAGCTGTTTTTT CASSTYRDTGELFF TRBV11-2 - TRBJ2-2 -
TGTGCCAGCAGCAAAGACAATGCCATAACAGATACGCAGTATTTT CASSKDNAITDTQYF TRBV7-8 - TRBJ2-3 -
TGTGCCAGCAGCCGCAGTACTGGGGGACAGGGCTTCCAAGAGACCCAGTACTTC CASSRSTGGQGFQETQYF TRBV4-2 TRBD1 TRBJ2-5 once
TGTGCCAGCAGCGCCGGACGGAGGATTCAGTACTTC CASSAGRRIQYF TRBV7-2 - TRBJ2-4 -
TGTGCCAGCAGGCCAGACCTTGGCCTTAGCAATCAGCCCCAGCATTTT CASRPDLGLSNQPQHF TRBV2 - TRBJ1-5 -
TGTGCCATCTCACAGCGGGGGGACTATGGCTACACCTTC CAISQRGDYGYTF TRBV10-3 - TRBJ1-2 -
TGCGCCAGCAGCTTGGCCCCACAGAGCTCTGGAAACACCATATATTTT CASSLAPQSSGNTIYF TRBV5-1 - TRBJ1-3 -
TGCGCCAGCAGCCCAGGGGGCGCCGGGATCTCTTTAGACTGGACAGATACGCAGTATTTT CASSPGGAGISLDWTDTQYF TRBV5-1 TRBD1 TRBJ2-3 -
TGTGCCAGCAGCTTAAGGGCAGAGACCTACGAGCAGTACTTC CASSLRAETYEQYF TRBV7-2 - TRBJ2-7 -
TGTGCCAGTAGGGAGCATCAGGGCCCAAGCAATCAGCCCCAGCATTTT CASREHQGPSNQPQHF TRBV19 - TRBJ1-5 few